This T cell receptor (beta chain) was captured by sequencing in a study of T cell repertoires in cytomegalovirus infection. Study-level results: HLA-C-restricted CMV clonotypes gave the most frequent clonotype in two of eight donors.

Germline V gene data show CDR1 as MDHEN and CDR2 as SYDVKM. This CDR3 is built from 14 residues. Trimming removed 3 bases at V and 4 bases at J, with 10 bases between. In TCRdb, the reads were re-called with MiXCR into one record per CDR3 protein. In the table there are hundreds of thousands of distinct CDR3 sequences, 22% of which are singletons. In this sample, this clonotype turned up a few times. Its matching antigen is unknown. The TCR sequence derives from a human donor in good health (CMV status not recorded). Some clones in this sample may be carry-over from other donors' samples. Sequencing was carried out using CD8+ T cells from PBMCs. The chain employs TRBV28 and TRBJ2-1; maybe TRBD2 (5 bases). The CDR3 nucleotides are TGTGCCAGCAGTTTTGAGGACTCTTACAATGAGCAGTTCTTC. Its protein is CASSFEDSYNEQFF.